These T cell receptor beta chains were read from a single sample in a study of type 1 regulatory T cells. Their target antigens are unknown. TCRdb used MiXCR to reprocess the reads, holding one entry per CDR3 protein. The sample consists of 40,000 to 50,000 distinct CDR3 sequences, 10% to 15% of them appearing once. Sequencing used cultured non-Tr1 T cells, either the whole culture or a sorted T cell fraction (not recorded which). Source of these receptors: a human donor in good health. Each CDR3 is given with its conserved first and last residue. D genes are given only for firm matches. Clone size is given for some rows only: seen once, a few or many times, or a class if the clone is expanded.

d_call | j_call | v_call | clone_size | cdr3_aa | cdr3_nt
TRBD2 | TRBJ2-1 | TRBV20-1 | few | CSATFSGGYNEQFF | TGCAGTGCAACCTTTAGCGGGGGGTACAATGAGCAGTTCTTC
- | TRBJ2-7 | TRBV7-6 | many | CASSALFGLEQYF | TGTGCCAGCAGCGCGCTCTTTGGCCTCGAGCAGTACTTC
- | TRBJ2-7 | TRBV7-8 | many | CASSGQAGAYEQYF | TGTGCCAGCAGCGGCCAAGCGGGCGCCTACGAGCAGTACTTC
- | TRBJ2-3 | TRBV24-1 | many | CATSDTGSYTDTQYF | TGTGCCACCAGTGATACAGGGTCCTACACAGATACGCAGTATTTT
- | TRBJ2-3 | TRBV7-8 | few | CASSARQITDTQYF | TGTGCCAGCAGCGCCCGACAGATCACAGATACGCAGTATTTT
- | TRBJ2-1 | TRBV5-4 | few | CASCRTEDNEQFF | TGTGCCAGCTGTCGGACTGAGGACAATGAGCAGTTCTTC
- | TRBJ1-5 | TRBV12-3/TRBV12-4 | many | CASSFPGRQPQHF | TGTGCCAGCAGTTTTCCAGGGAGACAGCCCCAGCATTTT
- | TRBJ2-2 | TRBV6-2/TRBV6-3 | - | CASSYVGGSTGELFF | TGTGCCAGCAGTTACGTGGGAGGTTCTACCGGGGAGCTGTTTTTT
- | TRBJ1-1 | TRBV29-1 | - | CSVSVDIVNTEAFF | TGCAGCGTATCGGTTGACATCGTGAACACTGAAGCTTTCTTT
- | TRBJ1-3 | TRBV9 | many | CASSAGEVGNTIYF | TGTGCCAGCAGCGCCGGGGAGGTTGGAAACACCATATATTTT
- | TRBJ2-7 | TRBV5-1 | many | CASSLGRAEQYF | TGCGCCAGCAGCTTGGGACGGGCCGAGCAGTACTTC
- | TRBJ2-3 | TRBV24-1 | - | CATGEGVGDTQYF | TGTGCCACCGGAGAGGGCGTAGGGGATACGCAGTATTTT
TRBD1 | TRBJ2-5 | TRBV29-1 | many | CSVTGTGGAETQYF | TGCAGCGTGACCGGGACAGGGGGCGCGGAGACCCAGTACTTC
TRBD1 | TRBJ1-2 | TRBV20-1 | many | CSARRQGASLAF | TGCAGTGCTCGACGACAGGGGGCCAGCTTGGCCTTC
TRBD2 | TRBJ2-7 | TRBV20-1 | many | CSALLAGGSYEQYF | TGCAGTGCTTTACTAGCGGGAGGCTCCTACGAGCAGTACTTC
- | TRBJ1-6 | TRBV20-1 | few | CSARARRTSNSPLHF | TGCAGTGCTAGAGCTCGTAGGACGTCAAATTCACCCCTCCACTTT
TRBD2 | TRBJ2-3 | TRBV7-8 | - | CASSLAYSGRGVDTQYF | TGTGCCAGCAGCTTAGCGTACAGCGGGAGAGGAGTAGATACGCAGTATTTT
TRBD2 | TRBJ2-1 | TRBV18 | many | CASSELAGVGNEQFF | TGTGCCAGCTCAGAACTAGCGGGAGTTGGAAATGAGCAGTTCTTC
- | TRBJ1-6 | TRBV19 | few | CASSMEPYSPLHF | TGTGCCAGTAGTATGGAGCCATATTCACCCCTCCACTTT
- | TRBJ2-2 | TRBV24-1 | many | CATSRDGTGELFF | TGTGCCACCAGCCGTGACGGGACCGGGGAGCTGTTTTTT
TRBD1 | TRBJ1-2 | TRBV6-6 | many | CASGGQGREGYTF | TGTGCCAGCGGGGGACAGGGAAGGGAAGGCTACACCTTC
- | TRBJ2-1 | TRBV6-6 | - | CASSPLTDGGMGEQFF | TGTGCCAGCAGTCCCCTGACTGACGGGGGAATGGGTGAGCAGTTCTTC
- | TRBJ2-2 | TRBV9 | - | CASSPGGLNTGELFF | TGTGCCAGCAGCCCCGGGGGACTGAACACCGGGGAGCTGTTTTTT
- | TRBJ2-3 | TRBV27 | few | CASSLRAAPRTDTQYF | TGTGCCAGCAGTTTGCGGGCGGCACCGAGAACAGATACGCAGTATTTT
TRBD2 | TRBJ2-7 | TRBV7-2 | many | CASSPWEGVTYEQYF | TGTGCCAGCAGCCCATGGGAGGGAGTGACCTACGAGCAGTACTTC
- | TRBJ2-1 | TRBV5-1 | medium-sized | CASSGHPPYNEQFF | TGCGCCAGCAGTGGACACCCTCCCTACAATGAGCAGTTCTTC
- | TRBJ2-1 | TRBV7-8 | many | CASTRTEGSSYNEQFF | TGTGCCAGCACGCGCACTGAAGGTAGCTCCTACAATGAGCAGTTCTTC
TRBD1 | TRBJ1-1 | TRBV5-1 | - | CASSLVPGGSTEAFF | TGCGCCAGCAGCTTGGTGCCAGGGGGGAGCACTGAAGCTTTCTTT
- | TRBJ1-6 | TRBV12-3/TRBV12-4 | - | CASSLTTPNSPLHF | TGTGCCAGCAGTTTGACTACCCCTAATTCACCCCTCCACTTT
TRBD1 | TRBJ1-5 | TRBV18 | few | CASSRGLDQPQHF | TGTGCCAGCTCAAGGGGGCTCGATCAGCCCCAGCATTTT
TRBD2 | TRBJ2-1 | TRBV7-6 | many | CASSSRTSDYNEQFF | TGTGCCAGCAGCTCCCGGACTAGCGACTACAATGAGCAGTTCTTC
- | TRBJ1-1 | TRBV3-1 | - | CASSPRGRRDTEAFF | TGTGCCAGCAGCCCTCGGGGGCGGCGAGATACTGAAGCTTTCTTT